This T cell receptor beta chain was retrieved from a study of shared clonotypes between healthy human individuals. This table comes from immunoSEQ multiplex PCR, and its TCRdb copy is limited to in-frame clones, with some not included. There are roughly 2,500,000 clones in the sample; approximately 94% occur only once, and about 0.39% lies in the top ten. Concerning this clone itself: The same CDR3 arises from other DNA sequences in this sample as well.

The origin of this receptor is a young man in good health. Some clones in this sample may be carry-over from other donors' samples. The specimen sequenced was naive CD4+ T cells from PBMCs. Stated subset: CD45RA+ positively selected.

The CDR3 reads CASTPGNYGYTF. The CDR3 nucleotides are TGTGCCAGTACCCCGGGTAACTATGGCTACACCTTC. V is TRBV19 and J is TRBJ1-2; D remains ambiguous. The germline gives CDR1 LNHDA, CDR2 SQIVND (reference sequence). This CDR3 is 12 amino acids long. Trimming removed 7 bases at V and 1 base at J, with 7 bases between. The variable domain in full, completed from reference TRBV19 and TRBJ1-2, reads DGGITQSPKYLFRKEGQNVTLSCEQNLNHDAMYWYRQDPGQGLRLIYYSQIVNDFQKGDIAEGYSVSREKKESFPLTVTSAQKNPTAFYLCASTPGNYGYTFGSGTRLTVV.